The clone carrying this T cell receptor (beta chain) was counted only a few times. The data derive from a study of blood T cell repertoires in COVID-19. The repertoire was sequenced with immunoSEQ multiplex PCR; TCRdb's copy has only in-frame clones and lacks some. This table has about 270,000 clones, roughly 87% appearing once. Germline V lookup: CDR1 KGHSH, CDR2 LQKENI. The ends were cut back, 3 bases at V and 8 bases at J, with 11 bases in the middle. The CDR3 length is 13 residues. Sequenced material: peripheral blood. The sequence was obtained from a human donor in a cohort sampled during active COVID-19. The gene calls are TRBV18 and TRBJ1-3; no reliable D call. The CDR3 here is CASSPRQEDTIYF. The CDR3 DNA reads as TGTGCCAGCTCACCGCGCCAGGAGGACACCATATATTTT.